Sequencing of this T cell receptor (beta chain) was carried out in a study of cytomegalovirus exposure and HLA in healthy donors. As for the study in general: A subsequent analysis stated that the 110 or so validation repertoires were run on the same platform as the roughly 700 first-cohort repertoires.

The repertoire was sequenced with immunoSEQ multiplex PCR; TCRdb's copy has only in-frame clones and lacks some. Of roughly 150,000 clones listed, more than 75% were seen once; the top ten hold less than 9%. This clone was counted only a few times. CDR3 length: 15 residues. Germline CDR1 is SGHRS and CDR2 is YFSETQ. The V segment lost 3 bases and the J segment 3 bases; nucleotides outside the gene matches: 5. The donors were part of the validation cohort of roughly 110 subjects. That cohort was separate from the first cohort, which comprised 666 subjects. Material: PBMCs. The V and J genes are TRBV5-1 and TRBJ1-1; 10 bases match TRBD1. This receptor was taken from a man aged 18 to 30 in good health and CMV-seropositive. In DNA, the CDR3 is TGCGCCAGCAGCTGGGGACAGGGGAGGGACACTGAAGCTTTCTTT. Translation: CASSWGQGRDTEAFF.